The clone carrying this T cell receptor beta chain has a handful of counts. Its specificity is not known. The data were obtained in a study of CD8 T cells in ankylosing spondylitis. General study points: Before this, some motif variants had been reported in reactive arthritis synovial fluid and blood.

Quantitative 5'-RACE with molecular barcodes produced the TCR beta libraries. MiXCR, applied by TCRdb to the 5' RACE reads, yields one record per CDR3 protein. The sample records 150,000 to 200,000 distinct CDR3 sequences, approximately 10% being singletons. V lost 0 bases and J lost 7, with 22 bases in between. Germline assignment: CDR1 MGHRA and CDR2 YSYEKL. This CDR3 region has 18 residues. Sequenced: blood, either unsorted or a sorted T cell fraction (not recorded which). The origin of this receptor is a male donor with ankylosing spondylitis or in good health (not recorded which). The V and J genes are TRBV4-1 and TRBJ2-1; the D is unclear. CDR3 loop: CASSQEPVGGQIANEQFF. The CDR3 nucleotides are TGCGCCAGCAGCCAAGAACCGGTAGGTGGGCAGATCGCAAATGAGCAGTTCTTC.